There are a few counts of the clone carrying this T cell receptor beta chain. The antigen remains unidentified. V lost 8 bases and J 3 bases, leaving 14 bases between the germline ends. Per germline, CDR1 SQVTM and CDR2 ANQGSEA. This CDR3 region has 13 residues. TCRalpha and TCRbeta libraries used 5'RACE with constant-segment primers and UMIs. Via MiXCR, TCRdb re-called the 5' RACE reads, giving one row per CDR3 protein. The sample holds around 510,000 distinct CDR3 sequences, 20% to 25% seen once. The data derive from a study of T-cell memory formation after mild COVID-19. Broader study findings: There were some responding clones in pre-infection memory, which suggested that cross-reactive memory had joined. Clones contracting day 15 to 85 were balanced CD4/CD8; later expanders leaned CD4+.

The V and J genes are TRBV29-1 and TRBJ2-1, with D possibly TRBD2 on 5 matching bases. Material for sequencing was PBMCs or a T cell subset sorted from them (not recorded which). This TCR came from an adult woman who had mild COVID-19 (a few samples of this study predate the infection). Cell type and time point are not known. The CDR3 sequence is CSIRGWDYNEQFF. DNA of the CDR3: TGCAGCATCCGGGGATGGGACTACAATGAGCAGTTCTTC.